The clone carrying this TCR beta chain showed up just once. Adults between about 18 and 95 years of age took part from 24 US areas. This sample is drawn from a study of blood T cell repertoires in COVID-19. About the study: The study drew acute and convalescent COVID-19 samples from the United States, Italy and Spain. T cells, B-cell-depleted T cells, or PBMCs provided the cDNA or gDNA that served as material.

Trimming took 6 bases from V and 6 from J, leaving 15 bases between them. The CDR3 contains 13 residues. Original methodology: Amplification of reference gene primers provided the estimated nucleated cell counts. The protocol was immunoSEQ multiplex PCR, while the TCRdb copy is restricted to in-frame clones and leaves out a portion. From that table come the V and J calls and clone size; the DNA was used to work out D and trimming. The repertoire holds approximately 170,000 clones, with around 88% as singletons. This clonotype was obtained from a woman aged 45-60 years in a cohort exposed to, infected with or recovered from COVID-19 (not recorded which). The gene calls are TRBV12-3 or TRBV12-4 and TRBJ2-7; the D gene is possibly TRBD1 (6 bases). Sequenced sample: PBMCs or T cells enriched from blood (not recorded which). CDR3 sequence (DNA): TGTGCCAGCAGGATACAGGGTTCGGGCGAGCAGTACTTC. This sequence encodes CASRIQGSGEQYF.